This TCR beta chain was found in a study of T cell repertoires in cytomegalovirus infection. Overall study findings and caveats: Cumulated frequencies of public TCR beta families served to identify carriers of CMV plus the relevant HLA. HLA-C-restricted, CMV-specific TCR beta clonotypes were dominant ex vivo.

The V end lost 3 bases, the J end lost 1 base, and 12 bases lay between the germline ends. This CDR3 has 15 residues. Germline values: CDR1 KGHSH, CDR2 LQKENI. In TCRdb, the reads were re-called with MiXCR into one record per CDR3 protein. The sample holds roughly 990,000 distinct CDR3 sequences, roughly 31% seen once. Comments on this clonotype: Its antigen is not known.

The TCR comes from a human donor in good health (CMV status not recorded). Some clones in this sample may be carry-over from other donors' samples. The chain joins TRBV18 to TRBJ1-1; the D gene is possibly TRBD1 (6 bases). The sequenced sample was cultured CD8+ T cells from PBMCs, obtained from culture after CMV antigen stimulation. The CDR3 protein is CASSPEDRRNTEAFF. In DNA form, the CDR3 reads TGTGCCAGCTCACCGGAGGACAGACGGAACACTGAAGCTTTCTTT.